Listed here are 21 T cell receptor beta chains from one sample, sequenced in a study of identical twins (dated by TCRdb to 2016 to 2017). Receptors were amplified or captured by 5' RACE. Sequencing used an Illumina HiSeq 2000. TCRdb reworked the public reads: Q25 trimming with fastp, MiXCR clone assembly, productive beta chains retained. Every distinct CDR3 protein forms one entry, paired with its most common genes and DNA. This sample gives hundreds of thousands of distinct CDR3 sequences in total; over 15% of them show up just once. The ten largest make up around 13% of the sample. In addition, the sample was reused for a study of T cells expressing NK-cell markers.

The sequenced material came from PBMCs. The receptor set was obtained from a woman aged 18 to 35 in good health.

This clonotype was seen a few times. The chain links TRBV6-1 to TRBJ2-2; D gene uncertain. Trimming removed 8 bases from V and 1 base from J, with 11 bases in between. Germline V lookup: CDR1 MNHNS, CDR2 SASEGT. The CDR3 is made up of 14 amino acids. CDR3 region: CASLGRENTGELFF. In DNA, the CDR3 is TGTGCCAGCCTTGGAAGAGAGAACACCGGGGAGCTGTTTTTT.

This chain uses TRBV5-1 with TRBJ2-4; D uncertain. The CDR3 loop spans 13 amino acids. Germline assignment: CDR1 SGHRS and CDR2 YFSETQ. The V gene lost 0 bases and the J gene lost 6 bases, with 7 bases spanning the gap. The CDR3 DNA is TGCGCCAGCAGCTTGGGGGGAACAAACATTCAGTACTTC. The encoded protein is CASSLGGTNIQYF.

This clonotype was seen a handful of times. The rearrangement links TRBV7-9 to TRBJ2-1; 10 bases match TRBD2. The CDR3 contains 15 residues. In germline, CDR1 is SEHNR, CDR2 FQNEAQ (reference sequence). The trim removed 5 bases at V and 7 bases at J, leaving 8 bases unmatched. The CDR3 DNA reads TGTGCCAGCAGCCCCCCTAGCGGGAGAACGAATGAGCAGTTCTTC. It codes for CASSPPSGRTNEQFF.

This clonotype has only a few counts. This chain uses TRBV20-1 with TRBJ2-2; 8 bases are a match to TRBD2. Per germline, CDR1 DFQATT and CDR2 SNEGSKA (reference sequence). The CDR3 spans 18 residues. Losses at the gene ends were 0 bases for V and 2 bases for J; bases not matched to a gene: 11. Written as DNA, the CDR3 is TGCAGTGCTAGAGATACGAGGAAAGCGGGGGTAAACACCGGGGAGCTGTTTTTT. This gives the protein CSARDTRKAGVNTGELFF.

The chain is built from TRBV5-5 and TRBJ2-7; the D gene is possibly TRBD1 (7 bases). The CDR3 totals 13 residues. Germline CDR1 reads SGHKS; CDR2 reads YYEKEE (reference sequence). With 4 bases removed from V and 4 bases from J, the gap between germline ends came to 12 bases. The DNA for the CDR3 is TGTGCCAGCAGCGGGGGGACAGATTACGAGCAGTACTTC. Encoded protein: CASSGGTDYEQYF.

The genes are TRBV29-1 and TRBJ2-7, with 12 positions matching TRBD1. The CDR3 is 14 amino acids. CDR1 and CDR2 (germline): SQVTM, ANQGSEA. The ends lost 7 bases at V and 5 bases at J; junction bases unmatched: 9. The chain's CDR3 is CSAATGTGGNEQYF. CDR3 sequence (DNA): TGCAGCGCCGCGACCGGGACAGGGGGCAACGAGCAGTACTTC.

There are a few counts of this clonotype. J is TRBJ1-1 and V is TRBV7-2; no reliable D call. Germline loops: CDR1 SGHTA, CDR2 FQGNSA. The V end lost 1 base, the J end lost 10 bases, and 16 bases lay between the germline ends. The CDR3 runs to 14 residues. CDR3 sequence: CASSLDPRTWGAFF. The CDR3 DNA reads as TGTGCCAGCAGCTTAGACCCCCGAACCTGGGGAGCTTTCTTT.

This clonotype was detected only a few times. The rearrangement joins TRBV20-1 to TRBJ2-3; 15 nucleotides align to TRBD2. V was pared by 6 bases and J by 5 bases, with 18 bases of the junction left unmatched. CDR1 and CDR2 (germline): DFQATT, SNEGSKA (reference sequence). The CDR3 spans 19 residues. The CDR3 region has the DNA TGCAGTGCCCCCCCTTTAGGGACTAGCGGGAGGAAGGCTGAAGATACGCAGTATTTT. It codes for CSAPPLGTSGRKAEDTQYF.

The rearrangement uses TRBV6-1 and TRBJ2-7; perhaps TRBD1 as D (6 bases). The germline V gene has CDR1 MNHNS and CDR2 SASEGT. V lost 5 bases and J lost 5, with 19 bases in between. This CDR3 region has 15 residues. The CDR3 bases are TGTGCCAGCAGTCCCAACAGGGACCTAGACCACGAGCAGTACTTC. It yields the protein CASSPNRDLDHEQYF.

This clonotype was seen a handful of times. The chain carries TRBV20-1 and TRBJ2-5, with 9 positions matching TRBD1. Germline V CDR1 and CDR2: DFQATT, SNEGSKA (reference sequence). With 4 bases clipped from V and 1 base from J, the junction kept 16 bases outside the gene matches. The CDR3 has 18 residues. CDR3 residues: CSATEAPGQGHSQETQYF. The CDR3 DNA reads TGCAGTGCTACTGAAGCTCCGGGACAGGGTCATTCCCAAGAGACCCAGTACTTC.

This clonotype was picked up a small number of times. This chain joins TRBV9 and TRBJ2-5; the D is unclear. V was cut by 0 bases and J by 1 base, with 4 bases left in between. This CDR3 comprises 13 residues. Germline CDR1 is SGDLS and CDR2 is YYNGEE. The CDR3 region is CASSVVAQETQYF. The CDR3, as DNA: TGTGCCAGCAGCGTAGTAGCCCAAGAGACCCAGTACTTC.

The chain links TRBV7-9 to TRBJ2-1; TRBD2 agrees at 9 bases. After removal of 5 bases from V and 8 bases from J, the junction contained 10 bases not matched to a gene. The CDR3 totals 15 residues. Germline values: CDR1 SEHNR, CDR2 FQNEAQ (reference sequence). The CDR3 DNA is TGTGCCAGCAGCAGAGTAGCGGGAGATGTAGATGAGCAGTTCTTC. Encoded protein: CASSRVAGDVDEQFF.

J is TRBJ2-1 and V is TRBV6-2 or TRBV6-3; 14 bases map to TRBD2. Germline loops: CDR1 MNHEY, CDR2 SVGEGT. CDR3 length equals 17 residues. Trimming took 6 bases from V and 6 from J; bases not matched to a gene: 10. The CDR3 loop is CASRYRRLAGGGNEQFF. CDR3 coding DNA: TGTGCCAGCAGGTACCGCAGACTAGCGGGAGGGGGCAATGAGCAGTTCTTC.

In this sample, this clonotype turned up many times. This chain joins TRBV12-3 or TRBV12-4 and TRBJ1-2; possible D gene TRBD1, 6 bases. This CDR3 has 15 residues. The germline V and J ends were trimmed by 4 bases and 0 bases, with 12 bases remaining between them. The CDR3: CASSSHGTPNYGYTF. Here the CDR3 DNA reads TGTGCCAGCAGTTCCCACGGGACACCTAACTATGGCTACACCTTC.

The rearrangement joins TRBV12-3 or TRBV12-4 to TRBJ2-1; D is undetermined. V was trimmed by 3 bases and J by 5 bases, leaving 8 bases between them. CDR3 size: 13 residues. The CDR3 loop reads CASSFGVHNEQFF. CDR3 bases: TGTGCCAGCAGTTTTGGGGTGCACAATGAGCAGTTCTTC.

As for this clonotype: One end of the junction varies from germline; a read error may be responsible. The chain uses TRBV6-6 and TRBJ2-3; 7 nucleotides line up with TRBD2. This CDR3 region has 12 residues. Germline CDR1 and CDR2: MNHNY and SVGAGI (reference sequence). CDR3 sequence (DNA): TGTGCCAGCAAAACTAGCGCAGATACGCAGTTTTTT. Translating it yields CASKTSADTQFF.

V usage is TRBV14 and J usage is TRBJ2-7; D is unresolved. The V and J ends lost 1 base and 5 bases respectively, with 3 bases between them. CDR1 is SGHDN and CDR2 is FVKESK in the germline V gene. The CDR3 contains 11 residues. The CDR3 region has the DNA TGTGCCAGCAGCCAAGCGAACGAGCAGTACTTC. Its translation: CASSQANEQYF.

There are many counts of this clonotype. This sequence joins TRBV6-4 and TRBJ1-5; D is perhaps TRBD1 (5 bases). The CDR3 has 13 residues. CDR1 MRHNA and CDR2 SNTAGT come from the germline V gene. Trimming removed 4 bases at V and 4 bases at J, with 8 bases between. The CDR3 DNA follows: TGTGCCAGCAGTGCGGGACCGAATCAGCCCCAGCATTTT. Protein sequence: CASSAGPNQPQHF.

The rearrangement uses TRBV6-2 or TRBV6-3 and TRBJ2-1; a weak D match, TRBD1 (5 bases). The germline CDR1 and CDR2 sequences are MNHEY and SVGEGT. V was pared by 2 bases and J by 1 base, with 12 bases between. The length of the CDR3 is 16 residues. The CDR3 DNA reads TGTGCCAGCAGTTACATAGGGGTGGTGTCCTACAATGAGCAGTTCTTC. The encoded protein is CASSYIGVVSYNEQFF.

The V gene is TRBV5-1, the J gene TRBJ2-7; 11 bases fit TRBD2. The V gene end was trimmed by 4 bases and the J gene end by 0 bases; junction bases not matched to a gene: 12. Looked up from germline, CDR1 is SGHRS and CDR2 is YFSETQ. The CDR3 covers 18 residues. The CDR3 nucleotides read TGCGCCAGCAGCCTTACATCCACTAGCGGGGGTAGCTCCTACGAGCAGTACTTC. Its translation is CASSLTSTSGGSSYEQYF.

In DNA form, the CDR3 reads TGTGCCAGCAGCTTGCGGAAGGTCCCCGCAGATACGCAGTATTTT. Protein product: CASSLRKVPADTQYF. The chain links TRBV7-9 to TRBJ2-3; D is undetermined. This CDR3 comprises 15 residues. V was shortened by 3 bases and J by 4 bases, with 14 bases between the two germline ends. From germline, CDR1 is SEHNR and CDR2 FQNEAQ (reference sequence). Together with reference TRBV7-9 and TRBJ2-3, the CDR3 gives the full variable domain: DTGVSQNPRHKITKRGQNVTFRCDPISEHNRLYWYRQTLGQGPEFLTYFQNEAQLEKSRLLSDRFSAERPKGSFSTLEIQRTEQGDSAMYLCASSLRKVPADTQYFGPGTRLTVL.